Described below is a single T cell receptor beta chain sequence and its context. No antigen is known for it. This PCR relied on a set of 60 Vbeta primers and 13 Jbeta primers. Sequencing was performed with immunoSEQ multiplex PCR; in TCRdb, only in-frame clones are kept and a portion is missing. Here the sample spans approximately 130,000 clones, around 78% being singletons. This specimen belongs to a study of cytomegalovirus exposure and HLA in healthy donors. Study outcomes and limitations: Testing in vitro showed a few CMV-associated chains specific for CMV antigens. Upon later analysis, TCR association rates were observed to vary by HLA locus, being highest for DRB1 and lowest for HLA-C. Looking again later, the authors saw that most CMV-associated TCR beta chains seemed HLA-restricted.

Germline lookup yields CDR1 SEHNR and CDR2 FQNEAQ (reference sequence). Trimming removed 4 bases from V and 7 bases from J; junction bases left unmatched: 13. The CDR3 is 17 amino acids. Donors consisted of healthy bone marrow donors. Material: PBMCs. V gene TRBV7-9 combines with J gene TRBJ2-1, with 10 bases fitting TRBD2. The TCR sequence derives from a female donor in good health and CMV-seropositive. The CDR3 coding sequence is TGTGCCAGCAGCTCCGGCACCGGGACTAGCGTGGGGAATGAGCAGTTCTTC. Translation: CASSSGTGTSVGNEQFF.